This TCR beta chain was captured by sequencing in a study of cytomegalovirus exposure and HLA in healthy donors. Losses at the gene ends were 3 bases for V and 7 bases for J; bases not matched to a gene: 9. In germline, CDR1 is SGHRS, CDR2 YFSETQ. The CDR3 is 14 amino acids. The PCR contained 60 Vbeta and 13 Jbeta primers. Libraries were prepared by immunoSEQ multiplex PCR; TCRdb keeps only in-frame clonotypes and omits some of them. The repertoire includes approximately 200,000 clones, more than 75% of them detected once, and 1% to 1.5% sits in the top ten. Specimen: PBMCs. The V gene is TRBV5-1, the J gene TRBJ1-2, with TRBD1 matching over 7 bases. This TCR came from a human donor in good health. As DNA, the CDR3 is TGCGCCAGCAGCTCCCGTCCAGGGGGTGTTGGCTACACCTTC. It is translated as CASSSRPGGVGYTF.